The 8 T cell receptor beta chains below were found in one sample sequenced in a study of blood T cell repertoires in COVID-19. The method was immunoSEQ multiplex PCR; TCRdb's version includes in-frame clones alone and lacks a portion of them. Counted here are approximately 140,000 clones, about 86% occurring once; the ten biggest clones make up approximately 3.5%. The material sequenced was peripheral blood. The receptors come from a man between 65 and 85 years old with acute or convalescent COVID-19.

This clone has just a few counts. This chain joins TRBV27 and TRBJ2-7; 10 positions match TRBD1. CDR3 length: 14 residues. Unmatched junction bases numbered 5, after V lost 6 bases and J lost 3 bases. The germline V gene has CDR1 MNHEY and CDR2 SMNVEV (reference sequence). As DNA, the CDR3 is TGTGCCAGCAGGGGACAGGGGACCGTCTACGAGCAGTACTTC. This sequence encodes CASRGQGTVYEQYF.

J is TRBJ1-1 and V is TRBV28; no clear D gene. The CDR3 runs 12 residues. Germline V gene data show CDR1 as MDHEN and CDR2 as SYDVKM. V lost 1 base and J lost 8, with 8 bases in between. The CDR3 bases are TGTGCCAGCAGTTTATCGAGGGCGGAAGCTTTCTTT. Encoded protein: CASSLSRAEAFF.

The V gene is TRBV7-6, the J gene TRBJ2-7; tentatively, D is TRBD2 (6 bases). Trimming left V 5 bases short and J 2 bases short, with 16 bases between. This CDR3 has 15 amino acids. Germline-derived CDR1 and CDR2 are SGHVS and FNYEAQ. CDR3 sequence: CASSPRDFRTYEQYF. The DNA for the CDR3 is TGTGCCAGCAGCCCGAGGGACTTTCGCACCTACGAGCAGTACTTC.

The V and J genes are TRBV7-2 and TRBJ2-5; TRBD1 is a possible D gene (5 bases). V was pared by 1 base and J by 5 bases, with 14 bases between. Germline lookup yields CDR1 SGHTA and CDR2 FQGNSA. This CDR3 has 15 amino acids. CDR3 coding DNA: TGTGCCAGCAGCTTAGGGGGCAGCTTGGGGGAGACCCAGTACTTC. It is translated as CASSLGGSLGETQYF. Filled out from reference TRBV7-2 and TRBJ2-5, the complete variable domain reads GAGVSQSPSNKVTEKGKDVELRCDPISGHTALYWYRQSLGQGLEFLIYFQGNSAPDKSGLPSDRFSAERTGGSVSTLTIQRTQQEDSAVYLCASSLGGSLGETQYFGPGTRLLVL.

The chain recombines TRBV5-1 with TRBJ2-1; TRBD2 might be the D (6 bases). The CDR3 sequence is 14 residues long. The ends were cut back, 1 base at V and 8 bases at J, with 13 bases in the middle. Germline-derived CDR1 and CDR2 are SGHRS and YFSETQ. CDR3 sequence: CASSLQRRGDEQFF. Written as DNA, the CDR3 is TGCGCCAGCAGCTTGCAGCGGAGGGGCGATGAGCAGTTCTTC.

V usage is TRBV15 and J usage is TRBJ2-1, with a weak D call TRBD2 (8 bases). With 1 base removed from V and 6 bases from J, the gap between germline ends came to 25 bases. The germline V gene has CDR1 LNHNV and CDR2 YYDKDF (reference sequence). The CDR3 totals 19 residues. In nucleotides, the CDR3 is TGTGCCACCAGCAGAGGTTGGACAGGAATATTAGCGGGAAGCAATGAGCAGTTCTTC. This encodes CATSRGWTGILAGSNEQFF.

V is TRBV28 and J is TRBJ2-1; 10 bases are shared with TRBD2. The CDR3 extends over 15 amino acids. Germline V gene data show CDR1 as MDHEN and CDR2 as SYDVKM. V dropped 10 bases and J dropped 5; count of bases not matched to a gene: 11. The CDR3 spells CANRKGLARDNEQFF. In nucleotides, the CDR3 is TGTGCCAACAGAAAGGGACTAGCGCGGGACAATGAGCAGTTCTTC.

The rearrangement links TRBV10-3 to TRBJ1-3; unclear D gene. V lost 7 bases and J 2 bases, leaving 9 bases between the germline ends. Germline V gene sequence: CDR1 ENHRY, CDR2 SYGVKD. The CDR3 totals 13 residues. The CDR3 spells CAITQNTGNTIYF. CDR3 coding DNA: TGTGCCATCACCCAGAATACTGGAAACACCATATATTTT.